Reported below is one T cell receptor beta chain. This specimen comes from a study of blood T cells in healthy people across ages. This CDR3 has 13 amino acids. The V gene's germline CDR1 is GTSNPN and CDR2 SVGIG (reference sequence). Trimming removed 3 bases at V and 4 bases at J, with 11 bases between. The authors ran a second PCR of about 7 to 11 cycles using a sample-barcoded 5' primer and a J-beta primer mix. TCRdb recomputed calls from the 5' RACE reads with MiXCR, one row per CDR3 protein. The profile shows some 880,000 distinct CDR3 sequences, 36% of them singletons. This sequence was found in a man younger than 35 in good health. The chain combines TRBV30 with TRBJ2-3; D remains ambiguous. Sequencing used blood. The DNA for the CDR3 is TGTGCCTGGAGCACCGGTTCGGCAGATACGCAGTATTTT. It is translated as CAWSTGSADTQYF. The entire variable domain, with the rest obtained from reference TRBV30 and TRBJ2-3, is as follows: SQTIHQWPATLVQPVGSPLSLECTVEGTSNPNLYWYRQAAGRGLQLLFYSVGIGQISSEVPQNLSASRPQDRQFILSSKKLLLSDSGFYLCAWSTGSADTQYFGPGTRLTVL.